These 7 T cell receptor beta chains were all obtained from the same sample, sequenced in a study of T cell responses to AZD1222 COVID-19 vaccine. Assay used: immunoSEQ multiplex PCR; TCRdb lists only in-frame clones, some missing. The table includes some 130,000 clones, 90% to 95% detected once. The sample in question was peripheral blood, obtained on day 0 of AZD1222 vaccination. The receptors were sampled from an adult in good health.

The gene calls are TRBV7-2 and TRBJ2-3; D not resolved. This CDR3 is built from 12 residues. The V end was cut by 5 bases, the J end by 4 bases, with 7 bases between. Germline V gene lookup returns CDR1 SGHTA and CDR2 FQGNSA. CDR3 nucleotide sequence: TGTGCCAGCAGCCTGGACGCAGATACGCAGTATTTT. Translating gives CASSLDADTQYF.

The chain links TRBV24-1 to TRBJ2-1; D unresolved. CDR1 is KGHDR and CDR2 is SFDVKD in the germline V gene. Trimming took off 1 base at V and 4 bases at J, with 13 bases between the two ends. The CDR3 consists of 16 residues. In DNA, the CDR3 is TGTGCCACCAGTGATTTCATTTGCCGATCGTACAATGAGCAGTTCTTC. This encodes CATSDFICRSYNEQFF.

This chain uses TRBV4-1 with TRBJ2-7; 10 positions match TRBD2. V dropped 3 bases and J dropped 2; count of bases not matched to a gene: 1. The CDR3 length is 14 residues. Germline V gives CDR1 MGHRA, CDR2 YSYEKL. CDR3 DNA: TGCGCCAGCAGCCAGGGACTAGCGACCTACGAGCAGTACTTC. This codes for CASSQGLATYEQYF.

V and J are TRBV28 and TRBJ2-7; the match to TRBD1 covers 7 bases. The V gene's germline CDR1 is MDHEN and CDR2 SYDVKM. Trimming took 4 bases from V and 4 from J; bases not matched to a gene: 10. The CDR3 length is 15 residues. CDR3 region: CASSYPTGKEYEQYF. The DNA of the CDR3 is TGTGCCAGCAGTTATCCGACAGGGAAGGAGTACGAGCAGTACTTC.

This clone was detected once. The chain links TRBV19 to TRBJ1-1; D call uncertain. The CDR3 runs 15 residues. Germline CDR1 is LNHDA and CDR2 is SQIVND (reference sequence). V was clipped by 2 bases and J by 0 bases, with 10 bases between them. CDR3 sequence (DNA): TGTGCCAGTAGTATATTGGCAGTGGTGAACACTGAAGCTTTCTTT. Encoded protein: CASSILAVVNTEAFF. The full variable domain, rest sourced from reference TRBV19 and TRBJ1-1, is DGGITQSPKYLFRKEGQNVTLSCEQNLNHDAMYWYRQDPGQGLRLIYYSQIVNDFQKGDIAEGYSVSREKKESFPLTVTSAQKNPTAFYLCASSILAVVNTEAFFGQGTRLTVV.

The CDR3 sequence: CASRWGNRIANYGYTF. The CDR3 DNA follows: TGTGCCAGCAGATGGGGGAACAGGATTGCTAACTATGGCTACACCTTC. This chain uses TRBV28 with TRBJ1-2; tentatively, D is TRBD1 (5 bases). CDR1 MDHEN and CDR2 SYDVKM come from the germline V gene. Trimming shortened V by 6 bases and J by 0 bases, and 17 bases separated the two germline ends. The CDR3 covers 16 residues.

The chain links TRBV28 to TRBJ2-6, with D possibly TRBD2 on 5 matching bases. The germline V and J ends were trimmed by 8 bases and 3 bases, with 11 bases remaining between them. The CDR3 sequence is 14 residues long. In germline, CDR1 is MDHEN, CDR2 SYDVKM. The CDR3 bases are TGTGCCAGCGCCGCGGGCGGTGGGGCCAACGTCCTGACTTTC. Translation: CASAAGGGANVLTF.